This TCR beta chain was captured in a study of cytomegalovirus exposure and HLA in healthy donors. PCR employed 60 Vbeta and 13 Jbeta primers. TCRdb keeps only in-frame clones here, not all; method: immunoSEQ multiplex PCR. This sample carries about 150,000 clones, 60% to 85% of them seen once, and the ten largest clones take approximately 4%. This CDR3 comprises 16 residues. Only a few counts were recorded for this clone. Its antigen is not identified. Study-wide points: The investigators catalogued 150 to 200 TCR beta chains as cytomegalovirus-associated. Researchers reported in a later analysis that common viral pathogens appeared linked to several top clusters. The analysis excluded some indistinguishable V segments, including TRBV6-2 and TRBV6-3.

The specimen was PBMCs. This receptor was identified in a woman aged 40-49 years in good health and CMV-seronegative. This sequence joins TRBV12-2 and TRBJ2-7; the table's D call TRBD1 went unverified against the DNA. TRBV12-2 is labeled a pseudogene. As DNA, the CDR3 is TGTGCAAGTCGCTTAGCCGGGATGGGACAGGGCTACGAGCAGTACTTC. This codes for CASRLAGMGQGYEQYF.